Below, 21 T cell receptor beta chains from the same sample are listed, as sequenced in a study of T cell responses to AZD1222 COVID-19 vaccine. Method: immunoSEQ multiplex PCR; TCRdb's copy keeps in-frame clones and lacks some. The sample consists of some 150,000 clones, about 91% of them appearing once. Source: peripheral blood, taken on day 0 of MenACWY control vaccination. The receptor set was obtained from an adult in good health.

The CDR3 is CASSQFRSGSPYNEQFF. The CDR3 coding sequence is TGTGCCAGCAGCCAGTTCCGCAGCGGGAGTCCCTACAATGAGCAGTTCTTC. This chain joins TRBV3-1 (or the pseudogene TRBV3-2) and TRBJ2-1, with TRBD2 matching over 8 bases. Per germline, CDR1 LGHDT and CDR2 YNNKEL (reference sequence). V trimming: 3 bases; J trimming: 2 bases; junction bases outside the gene matches: 9. CDR3 size: 17 residues.

This chain uses TRBV6-5 with TRBJ1-2; D remains unclear. The V gene lost 2 bases and the J gene lost 7 bases, with 14 bases spanning the gap. The CDR3 contains 14 residues. Germline V lookup: CDR1 MNHEY, CDR2 SVGAGI. The CDR3 region is CASSYARREGGYTF. DNA of the CDR3: TGTGCCAGCAGTTACGCGAGGCGAGAGGGTGGCTACACCTTC.

The V gene is TRBV29-1, the J gene TRBJ2-5; D is unclear. Trimming shortened V by 4 bases and J by 3 bases, and 6 bases separated the two germline ends. The germline V gene encodes CDR1 SQVTM and CDR2 ANQGSEA. CDR3 size: 11 residues. The CDR3 is CSVAEKETQYF. CDR3 DNA: TGCAGCGTTGCAGAAAAAGAGACCCAGTACTTC.

This clone showed up just once. The CDR3 region has the DNA TGTGCCACCAGTGACTCCGCTAACAGGGGAAATGAGCAGTTCTTC. It codes for CATSDSANRGNEQFF. The rearrangement joins TRBV24-1 to TRBJ2-1; 7 nucleotides agree with TRBD1. V was pared by 4 bases and J by 7 bases, with 9 bases of the junction left unmatched. Germline V CDR1 and CDR2: KGHDR, SFDVKD. There are 15 residues in the CDR3.

The chain recombines TRBV19 with TRBJ1-6; D is undetermined. Trimming pared 5 bases from V and 9 bases from J, leaving 14 bases between. Germline V gene sequence: CDR1 LNHDA, CDR2 SQIVND (reference sequence). The CDR3 loop spans 14 amino acids. The CDR3 nucleotides read TGTGCCAGTAGTTGGCGGGCGGAGAGTTCACCCCTCCACTTT. It encodes CASSWRAESSPLHF.

V is TRBV9 and J is TRBJ1-1; D uncertain. This CDR3 has 13 amino acids. Between the trimmed V and J ends, which lost 2 bases and 0 bases, there was a span of 5 bases. CDR1 is SGDLS, CDR2 YYNGEE, per germline. In DNA form, the CDR3 reads TGTGCCAGCAGCGTGTTGGTGAACACTGAAGCTTTCTTT. Translated: CASSVLVNTEAFF. The full variable domain, completed using reference TRBV9 and TRBJ1-1, is DSGVTQTPKHLITATGQRVTLRCSPRSGDLSVYWYQQSLDQGLQFLIQYYNGEERAKGNILERFSAQQFPDLHSELNLSSLELGDSALYFCASSVLVNTEAFFGQGTRLTVV.

The V call is TRBV7-2, the J call TRBJ2-1, with 8 bases aligning to TRBD2. Germline lookup yields CDR1 SGHTA and CDR2 FQGNSA. Trimming cost V 2 bases and J 4 bases; bases outside gene matches: 4. The length of the CDR3 is 15 residues. CDR3 protein: CASSLISGRYNEQFF. CDR3 DNA: TGTGCCAGCAGCTTAATAAGCGGGAGATACAATGAGCAGTTCTTC.

This clone was observed once. The chain couples TRBV2 to TRBJ1-1; possible D gene TRBD1, 5 bases. CDR1 SNHLY and CDR2 FYNNEI come from the germline V gene. V lost 6 bases to trimming and J lost 3 bases, with 11 bases between them. The CDR3 length is 13 residues. DNA for the CDR3: TGTGCCAGCAGCGCCGACAGACACACTGAAGCTTTCTTT. As protein: CASSADRHTEAFF. The full variable domain, with the rest looked up from reference TRBV2 and TRBJ1-1, is EPEVTQTPSHQVTQMGQEVILRCVPISNHLYFYWYRQILGQKVEFLVSFYNNEISEKSEIFDDQFSVERPDGSNFTLKIRSTKLEDSAMYFCASSADRHTEAFFGQGTRLTVV.

A single count supports this clone. Written as DNA, the CDR3 is TGCAGTGCTAGTCGAGCAGGGTACGAAAACGAGCAGTACTTC. Translating gives CSASRAGYENEQYF. The chain employs TRBV20-1 and TRBJ2-7; TRBD1 might be the D (5 bases). CDR3 length equals 14 residues. V was cut by 3 bases and J by 5 bases, with 17 bases left in between. Germline CDR1 and CDR2: DFQATT and SNEGSKA (reference sequence).

This chain links TRBV7-9 with TRBJ2-7; unclear D gene. Germline CDR1 is SEHNR and CDR2 is FQNEAQ (reference sequence). The V and J ends lost 7 bases and 3 bases respectively, with 10 bases between them. The CDR3 spans 12 residues. CDR3 nucleotides: TGTGCCAGCATCCCAATCGACTACGAGCAGTACTTC. Translating gives CASIPIDYEQYF.

This rearrangement joins TRBV19 to TRBJ2-7; no clear D gene. V was pared by 5 bases and J by 2 bases, with 13 bases between. CDR1 and CDR2 (germline): LNHDA, SQIVND (reference sequence). This CDR3 is built from 14 residues. CDR3 loop: CASSLSVSTYEQYF. In DNA, the CDR3 is TGTGCCAGTAGTCTCTCCGTCTCGACCTACGAGCAGTACTTC.

This chain uses TRBV30 with TRBJ1-5; D possibly corresponds to TRBD1 (5 bases). The V gene's germline CDR1 is GTSNPN and CDR2 SVGIG (reference sequence). The V end lost 0 bases, the J end lost 2 bases, and 11 bases lay between the germline ends. The CDR3 spans 15 residues. CDR3 sequence reads: CAWSVVQGGNQPQHF. The DNA for the CDR3 is TGTGCCTGGAGTGTAGTTCAGGGCGGCAATCAGCCCCAGCATTTT.

The J gene is TRBJ1-3, the V gene TRBV24-1; D is unclear. The CDR3 covers 12 residues. Trimming stripped 0 bases from V and 7 bases from J, with 3 bases between. Germline CDR1 KGHDR, CDR2 SFDVKD. In DNA form, the CDR3 reads TGTGCCACCAGTGATTTGTGGAACACCATATATTTT. Translated, it gives CATSDLWNTIYF.

This chain joins TRBV24-1 and TRBJ2-3; 10 nucleotides align to TRBD2. Per germline, CDR1 KGHDR and CDR2 SFDVKD. The CDR3 contains 18 residues. V lost 5 bases to trimming and J lost 1 base; unmatched junction nucleotides: 11. For the CDR3, the DNA is TGTGCCACCAGTGGACCAACACTAGCGGGGCAACGCACAGATACGCAGTATTTT. It yields the protein CATSGPTLAGQRTDTQYF.

V usage is TRBV5-1 and J usage is TRBJ2-6; 11 bases fit TRBD1. Germline trimming cut 1 base from V and 4 bases from J; bases unmatched to any gene: 10. CDR3 length equals 19 residues. Germline CDR1 is SGHRS and CDR2 is YFSETQ. The CDR3 DNA sequence: TGCGCCAGCAGCTTGTTTCCCGGGACAGGGGGGACCGGGGCCAACGTCCTGACTTTC. It is translated as CASSLFPGTGGTGANVLTF. Looking up the rest from reference TRBV5-1 and TRBJ2-6 gives the full variable domain: KAGVTQTPRYLIKTRGQQVTLSCSPISGHRSVSWYQQTPGQGLQFLFEYFSETQRNKGNFPGRFSGRQFSNSRSEMNVSTLELGDSALYLCASSLFPGTGGTGANVLTFGAGSRLTVL.

The chain is built from TRBV7-9 and TRBJ2-5, with unresolved D. Trimming left V 5 bases short and J 1 base short, with 11 bases between. CDR1 is SEHNR, CDR2 FQNEAQ, per germline (reference sequence). CDR3 length equals 14 residues. The CDR3 DNA sequence: TGTGCCAGCAGCCATCTCGCGAGCCAAGAGACCCAGTACTTC. This codes for CASSHLASQETQYF. The full variable domain, in which reference TRBV7-9 and TRBJ2-5 provide the parts outside the CDR3, is DTGVSQNPRHKITKRGQNVTFRCDPISEHNRLYWYRQTLGQGPEFLTYFQNEAQLEKSRLLSDRFSAERPKGSFSTLEIQRTEQGDSAMYLCASSHLASQETQYFGPGTRLLVL.

The rearrangement joins TRBV18 to TRBJ1-4; 8 bases fit TRBD1. The CDR3 runs to 15 residues. J lost 5 bases, V lost 0 bases, and 2 bases had no gene match. Germline V gives CDR1 KGHSH, CDR2 LQKENI. CDR3 in DNA: TGTGCCAGCTCACCACCGGACAGGGCAAATGAAAAACTGTTTTTT. It is translated as CASSPPDRANEKLFF.

J is TRBJ2-7 and V is TRBV13; no firm D call. Trimming took off 6 bases at V and 7 bases at J, with 13 bases between the two ends. The CDR3 has 12 residues. Germline loops: CDR1 PRHDT, CDR2 FYEKMQ (reference sequence). CDR3 nucleotides: TGTGCCAGCAGTCCTCTGGGGTTGGAGCAGTACTTC. Its translation is CASSPLGLEQYF.

The chain is built from TRBV19 and TRBJ2-3; D might be TRBD2 (6 bases). This CDR3 is built from 11 residues. Germline V CDR1 and CDR2: LNHDA, SQIVND (reference sequence). Deletions cut 5 bases from V and 9 bases from J, with 9 bases between. CDR3 sequence reads: CASSREMTQYF. The CDR3 DNA follows: TGTGCCAGTAGTCGGGAGATGACGCAGTATTTT.

The chain recombines TRBV7-9 with TRBJ1-1; the D gene is possibly TRBD1 (6 bases). Germline lookup yields CDR1 SEHNR and CDR2 FQNEAQ (reference sequence). The V end was cut by 5 bases, the J end by 4 bases, with 14 bases between. CDR3 length equals 14 residues. The CDR3 sequence: CASSPLGGRTEAFF. Written as DNA, the CDR3 is TGTGCCAGCAGCCCCCTTGGGGGGCGCACTGAAGCTTTCTTT.

V usage is TRBV28 and J usage is TRBJ2-7; TRBD1 is a possible D gene (5 bases). CDR3 size: 12 residues. V was trimmed by 6 bases and J by 5 bases, leaving 11 bases between them. Germline V lookup: CDR1 MDHEN, CDR2 SYDVKM. The chain's CDR3 is CASRSQAHEQYF. The CDR3 nucleotides are TGTGCCAGCAGGTCACAGGCCCACGAGCAGTACTTC.